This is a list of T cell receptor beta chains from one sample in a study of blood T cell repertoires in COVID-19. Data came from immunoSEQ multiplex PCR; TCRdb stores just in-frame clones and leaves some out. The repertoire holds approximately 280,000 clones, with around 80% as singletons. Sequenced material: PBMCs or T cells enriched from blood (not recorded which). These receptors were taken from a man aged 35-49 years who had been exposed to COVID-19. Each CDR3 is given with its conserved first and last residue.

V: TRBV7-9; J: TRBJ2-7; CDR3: CASSNRGGTIPYEQYF
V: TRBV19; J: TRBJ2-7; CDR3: CATQGLAGSREQYF
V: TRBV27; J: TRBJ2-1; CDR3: CASSFVVAGGREQFF
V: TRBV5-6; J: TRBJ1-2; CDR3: CASSGDRAGFGTF
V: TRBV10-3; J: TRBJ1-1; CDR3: CAISAGAGAFF
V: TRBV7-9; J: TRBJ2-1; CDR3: CASSPPGLADNEQFF
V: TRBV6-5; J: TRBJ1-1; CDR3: CASKARDTEAFF
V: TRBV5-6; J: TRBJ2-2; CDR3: CASSFPSGATGELFF
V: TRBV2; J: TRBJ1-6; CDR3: CASRLEGQSSPLHF
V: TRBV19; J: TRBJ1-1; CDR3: CASSQTGQSGEAFF
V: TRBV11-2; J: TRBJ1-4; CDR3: CASSAAGEVFPNEKLFF
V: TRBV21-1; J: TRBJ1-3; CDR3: CASRGGKDTGNTIYF
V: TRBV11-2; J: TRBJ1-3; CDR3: CASSLERGGGTGVTTIYF
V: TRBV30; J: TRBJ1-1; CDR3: CACPGQGAWDTEAFF
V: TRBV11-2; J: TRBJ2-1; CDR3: CASSLDLFLAGEQFF
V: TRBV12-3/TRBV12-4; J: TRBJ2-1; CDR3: CASSGQVGNEQFF
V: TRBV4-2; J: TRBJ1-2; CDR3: CASSQEQDRNYGYTF
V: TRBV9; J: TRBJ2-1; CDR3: CASSPIRVHNEQFF
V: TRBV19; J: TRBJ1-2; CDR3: CASTETGLLPSNYGYTF
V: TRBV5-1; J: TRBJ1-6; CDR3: CASSLAGRSPLHF
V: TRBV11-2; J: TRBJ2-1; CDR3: CASSYRMKNNEQFF
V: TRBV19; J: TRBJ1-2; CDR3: CASTTDRRFYGYTF
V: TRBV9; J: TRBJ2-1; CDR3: CASSPGSGGRVVEQFF
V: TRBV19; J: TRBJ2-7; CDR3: CASSRTSGSRWPEQYF
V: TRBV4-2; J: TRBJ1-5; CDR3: CASSQTRDRGINQPQHF
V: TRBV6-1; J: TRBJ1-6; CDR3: CASSELRPGGYGSPLHF
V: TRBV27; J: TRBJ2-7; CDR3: CASSPLRGEQYF
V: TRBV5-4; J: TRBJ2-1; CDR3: CASSLGSAYNEQFF
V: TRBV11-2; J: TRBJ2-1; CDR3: CASSVEGQAGNEQFF
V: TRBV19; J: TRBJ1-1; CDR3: CASSPYRDREAFF
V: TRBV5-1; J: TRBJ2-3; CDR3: CASSYRPTSGRNTQYF
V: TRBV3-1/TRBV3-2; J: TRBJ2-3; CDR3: CASSQDTTRDTQYF
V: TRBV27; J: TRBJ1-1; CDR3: CASNLQGVGAEAFF
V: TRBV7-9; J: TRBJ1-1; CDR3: CASSFQQGTEAFF
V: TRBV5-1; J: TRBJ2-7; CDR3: CASSLSSAYEQYF
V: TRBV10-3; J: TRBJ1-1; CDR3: CAISLRPGTGLGATEAFF
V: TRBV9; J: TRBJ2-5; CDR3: CASSAGGYPQETQYF
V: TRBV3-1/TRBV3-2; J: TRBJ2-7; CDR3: CASAGPRYEQYF
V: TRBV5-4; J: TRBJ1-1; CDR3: CASSVQLNTEAFF
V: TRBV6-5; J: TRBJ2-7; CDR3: CASSSITSGAYEQYF
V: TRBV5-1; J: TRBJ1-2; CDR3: CASSLEGGFTINYGYTF
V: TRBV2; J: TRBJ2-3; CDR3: CASNREVGADTQYF
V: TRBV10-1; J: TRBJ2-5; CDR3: CAYGLWETQYF
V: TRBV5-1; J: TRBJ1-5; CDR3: CASSLVPGNQPQHF
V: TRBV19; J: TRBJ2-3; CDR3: CASSIGQRGDTQYF
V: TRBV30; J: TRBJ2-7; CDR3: CAWTVGVDEQYF
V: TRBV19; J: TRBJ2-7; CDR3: CASRPGRGLAGDRTYEQYF
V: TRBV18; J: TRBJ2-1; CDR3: CASSPSGSYNEQFF
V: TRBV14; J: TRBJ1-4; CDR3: CASSQVARKLFF
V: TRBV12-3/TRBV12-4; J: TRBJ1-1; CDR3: CASSPFSGSAFF
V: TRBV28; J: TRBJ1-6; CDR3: CASSLGQPEFPLHF
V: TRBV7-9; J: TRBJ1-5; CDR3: CASSLQGDNQPQHF
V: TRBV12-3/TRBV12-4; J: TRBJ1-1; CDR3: CASSPTTSRGAFF
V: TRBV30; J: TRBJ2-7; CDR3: CAWRKEGGEQYF